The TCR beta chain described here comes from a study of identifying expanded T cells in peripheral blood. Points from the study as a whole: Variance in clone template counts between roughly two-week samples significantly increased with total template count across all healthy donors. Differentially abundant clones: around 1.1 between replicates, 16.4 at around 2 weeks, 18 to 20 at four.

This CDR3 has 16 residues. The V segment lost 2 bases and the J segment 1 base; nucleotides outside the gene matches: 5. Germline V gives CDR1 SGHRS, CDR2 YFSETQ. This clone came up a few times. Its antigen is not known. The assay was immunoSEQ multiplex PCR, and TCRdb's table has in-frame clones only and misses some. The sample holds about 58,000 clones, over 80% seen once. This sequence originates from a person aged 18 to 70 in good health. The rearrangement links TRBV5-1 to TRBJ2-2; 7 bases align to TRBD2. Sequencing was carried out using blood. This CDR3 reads CASSFSGGGNTGELFF. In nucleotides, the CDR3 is TGCGCCAGCAGCTTTTCGGGCGGGGGGAACACCGGGGAGCTGTTTTTT.